Listed here is a single T cell receptor (beta chain). Assay used: immunoSEQ multiplex PCR; TCRdb lists only in-frame clones, some missing. The data hold 100,000 to 150,000 clones, with about 79% observed a single time. These data come from a study of T cell responses to AZD1222 COVID-19 vaccine. CDR1 and CDR2 from the germline V gene are SGHVS and FQNEAQ. Trimming took off 6 bases at V and 1 base at J, with 18 bases between the two ends. The CDR3 length is 16 residues. The chain uses TRBV7-8 and TRBJ1-2; D perhaps matches TRBD1 (5 bases). This receptor was obtained from an adult who received the AZD1222 COVID-19 vaccine. Source: peripheral blood, taken 28 days after the second AZD1222 dose. CDR3 amino acids: CASSRDRLADNYGYTF. The CDR3 region has the DNA TGTGCCAGCAGTAGGGACCGATTGGCGGATAACTATGGCTACACCTTC.